The rows below give T cell receptor beta chains drawn from one sample of a study of cytomegalovirus exposure and HLA in healthy donors. Using immunoSEQ multiplex PCR, the repertoire was profiled, and TCRdb retains in-frame clones only, with some absent. This sample yields 80,000 to 130,000 clones, of which about 74% are seen a single time; more than 4.5% belongs to the top ten. Sequencing input: PBMCs. These receptors all stem from a woman aged 18-35 years in good health and CMV-seropositive. Each CDR3 is given with its conserved first and last residue. D genes are given only for firm matches. Clone size, where shown, is once, few, many, or a class for clones that have expanded.

V	J	D	size	DNA	CDR3
TRBV6-5	TRBJ2-1	.	.	TGTGCCAGCAGTTACAAGGGGGAGTTAACCGGTGAGCAGTTCTTC	CASSYKGELTGEQFF
TRBV5-4	TRBJ2-5	.	.	TGTGCCAGCAGCATTGACAGCCGAGAGACCCAGTACTTC	CASSIDSRETQYF
TRBV30	TRBJ1-1	.	.	TGTGCCTGGAGCGCAATAGGGGGCACTGAAGCTTTCTTT	CAWSAIGGTEAFF
TRBV5-1	TRBJ2-3	TRBD2	.	TGCGCCAGCAGCGGACTAGCGAACACAGATACGCAGTATTTT	CASSGLANTDTQYF
TRBV28	TRBJ1-5	.	.	TGTGCCAGCAGTTTACCCGGGGAGCACAATCAGCCCCAGCATTTT	CASSLPGEHNQPQHF
TRBV7-9	TRBJ2-7	.	.	TGTGCCAGCAGCTTTAGCTCCTACGAGCAGTACTTC	CASSFSSYEQYF
TRBV20-1	TRBJ2-5	.	few	TGCAGTGCAATACAAGAGACCCAGTACTTC	CSAIQETQYF
TRBV27	TRBJ2-7	TRBD1	few	TGTGCCAGCAGTTTACGGACAGGGGGAATCTACGAGCAGTACTTC	CASSLRTGGIYEQYF
TRBV5-5	TRBJ1-1	.	.	TGTGCCAGCAGCTTGGCTGGAGGAGTGAACACTGAAGCTTTCTTT	CASSLAGGVNTEAFF
TRBV27	TRBJ1-1	.	.	TGTGCCAGCAGTTTCACTTGGTACACTGAAGCTTTCTTT	CASSFTWYTEAFF
TRBV6-1	TRBJ1-6	TRBD1	.	TGTGCCAGCAGTGAAGCACCGGGACAGAATTCACCCCTCCACTTT	CASSEAPGQNSPLHF